This is a list of T cell receptor beta chains from one sample in a study of cytomegalovirus exposure and HLA in healthy donors. This table comes from immunoSEQ multiplex PCR, and its TCRdb copy is limited to in-frame clones, with some not included. The sample has some 76,000 clones; approximately 72% are singletons. The sequenced sample consisted of PBMCs. The receptors were gathered from a woman in her 40s in good health and CMV-seropositive. Each CDR3 is given with its conserved first and last residue. The order of the fields is clone size, D gene, J gene, V gene, CDR3 protein, CDR3 DNA. A D gene is named only where the DNA matches it firmly. Not every row has a clone size; where given, it reads once, few, many or a size class.

>.|TRBD1|TRBJ2-7|TRBV27
CASSSPDRYSYEQYF
TGTGCCAGCAGTTCCCCGGACAGGTACTCCTACGAGCAGTACTTC
>.|.|TRBJ2-2|TRBV27
CASSPGGGPNTGELFF
TGTGCCAGCAGTCCCGGGGGAGGACCGAACACCGGGGAGCTGTTTTTT
>.|TRBD2|TRBJ2-5|TRBV11-2
CASSGGSSGFWETQYF
TGTGCCAGCAGCGGCGGCTCTAGCGGGTTTTGGGAGACCCAGTACTTC
>.|TRBD2|TRBJ2-7|TRBV15
CATSRGGGPPYEQYF
TGTGCCACCAGCAGAGGGGGGGGACCACCCTACGAGCAGTACTTC
>.|TRBD1|TRBJ1-6|TRBV18
CASSGDRGNSPLHF
TGTGCCAGCTCCGGGGACAGGGGGAATTCACCCCTCCACTTT
>.|.|TRBJ2-6|TRBV27
CASTTIGVSGANVLTF
TGTGCCAGCACTACTATAGGGGTTAGTGGGGCCAACGTCCTGACTTTC
>.|.|TRBJ2-7|TRBV19
CASSIGRVYEQYF
TGTGCCAGTAGTATTGGCAGGGTCTACGAGCAGTACTTC
>.|.|TRBJ1-5|TRBV7-9
CASSLTDLMPQHF
TGTGCCAGCAGCTTGACAGATTTAATGCCCCAGCATTTT
>.|.|TRBJ2-6|TRBV10-3
CAISESGPSGANVLTF
TGTGCCATCAGTGAGTCTGGGCCATCTGGGGCCAACGTCCTGACTTTC
>once|TRBD1|TRBJ1-3|TRBV4-2
CASSQDGGQVLGNTIYF
TGTGCCAGCAGCCAAGATGGGGGACAGGTCCTCGGAAACACCATATATTTT
>.|TRBD1|TRBJ1-6|TRBV10-1
CASTDRASDYNSPLHF
TGCGCCAGCACCGACAGGGCTTCAGACTATAATTCACCCCTCCACTTT
>.|.|TRBJ2-7|TRBV5-1
CASSLDNSYEQYF
TGCGCCAGCAGCTTGGACAACTCCTACGAGCAGTACTTC
>.|.|TRBJ2-7|TRBV28
CASIVAGASSYEQYF
TGTGCCAGCATCGTTGCAGGGGCGAGCTCCTACGAGCAGTACTTC
>.|TRBD2|TRBJ2-1|TRBV5-1
CASSLGTSGGSSYNEQFF
TGCGCCAGCAGCTTGGGGACTAGCGGGGGGAGCTCCTACAATGAGCAGTTCTTC
>once|.|TRBJ1-5|TRBV6-4
CASSPDSNQPQHF
TGTGCCAGCAGTCCTGACAGTAATCAGCCCCAGCATTTT
>.|.|TRBJ1-6|TRBV30
CAWSVSGGQNSPLHF
TGTGCCTGGAGTGTAAGTGGAGGACAGAATTCACCCCTCCACTTT
>.|TRBD1|TRBJ2-6|TRBV7-9
CASRPRDRGFAGGANVLTF
TGTGCCAGCAGACCAAGGGACAGGGGCTTTGCGGGCGGGGCCAACGTCCTGACTTTC
>.|.|TRBJ2-3|TRBV7-3
CASSLIGGGPGDTQYF
TGTGCCAGCAGCTTAATAGGAGGCGGACCCGGGGATACGCAGTATTTT
>.|TRBD1|TRBJ2-5|TRBV10-3
CAISRGQEGQETQYF
TGTGCCATCAGCCGGGGACAGGAGGGACAAGAGACCCAGTACTTC
>.|.|TRBJ2-7|TRBV6-6
CASSYSGSEQYF
TGTGCCAGCAGTTACTCCGGTTCCGAGCAGTACTTC
>.|.|TRBJ2-2|TRBV7-2
CASSRLAAENTGELFF
TGTGCCAGCAGCCGCCTAGCCGCAGAGAACACCGGGGAGCTGTTTTTT
>few|.|TRBJ1-5|TRBV29-1
CSVQDSNQPQHF
TGCAGCGTTCAGGATAGCAATCAGCCCCAGCATTTT
>.|TRBD1|TRBJ1-5|TRBV27
CASSSLDRAHQPQHF
TGTGCCAGCAGTTCCCTGGACAGGGCCCATCAGCCCCAGCATTTT
>.|.|TRBJ2-5|TRBV10-2
CASSGQGGETQYF
TGCGCCAGCAGTGGACAGGGAGGCGAGACCCAGTACTTC
>.|.|TRBJ2-2|TRBV19
CASRYLAQGNTGELFF
TGTGCCAGTAGATATCTGGCACAGGGAAACACCGGGGAGCTGTTTTTT
>.|TRBD2|TRBJ2-3|TRBV19
CASNRGGTDTQYF
TGTGCCAGTAACCGGGGGGGCACAGATACGCAGTATTTT
>few|.|TRBJ2-3|TRBV6-5
CASSPLSGYTDTQYF
TGTGCCAGCAGTCCCCTCAGCGGTTACACAGATACGCAGTATTTT
>.|TRBD2|TRBJ2-2|TRBV4-1
CASSPGLAGGANTGELFF
TGCGCCAGCAGCCCCGGACTAGCGGGGGGAGCCAACACCGGGGAGCTGTTTTTT
>.|.|TRBJ2-1|TRBV7-2
CASSLGGGSYNEQFF
TGTGCCAGCAGCTTGGGAGGGGGCTCCTACAATGAGCAGTTCTTC
>.|TRBD2|TRBJ2-7|TRBV30
CAWTSLAGAVAYEQYF
TGTGCCTGGACGTCGCTAGCGGGGGCCGTAGCCTACGAGCAGTACTTC
>.|TRBD1|TRBJ2-5|TRBV30
CAWRRDRGVGETQYF
TGTGCCTGGAGGCGGGACAGGGGTGTTGGAGAGACCCAGTACTTC
>.|.|TRBJ2-7|TRBV15
CATSRDGSGYEQYF
TGTGCCACCAGCAGAGATGGGTCGGGGTACGAGCAGTACTTC
>.|.|TRBJ2-6|TRBV19
CASSIGGGHSGANVLTF
TGTGCCAGTAGTATAGGGGGAGGCCACTCTGGGGCCAACGTCCTGACTTTC
>.|.|TRBJ1-5|TRBV28
CASRGANQPQHF
TGTGCCAGCAGGGGGGCCAATCAGCCCCAGCATTTT
>.|TRBD2|TRBJ2-7|TRBV28
CASSYHITSGNFYEQYF
TGTGCCAGCAGTTACCACATTACTAGCGGCAATTTCTACGAGCAGTACTTC
>.|TRBD1|TRBJ1-6|TRBV30
CAWSHRGTGNSPLHF
TGTGCCTGGAGCCACAGGGGGACAGGGAATTCACCCCTCCACTTT
>.|.|TRBJ1-1|TRBV7-9
CASSLASRGAFF
TGTGCCAGCAGCTTAGCCAGCAGGGGAGCTTTCTTT
>.|.|TRBJ2-6|TRBV2
CASSASQSGANVLTF
TGTGCCAGCAGCGCCTCACAATCTGGGGCCAACGTCCTGACTTTC
>.|TRBD2|TRBJ2-2|TRBV5-8
CASSLWRGATGELFF
TGTGCCAGCAGCTTGTGGCGGGGGGCCACCGGGGAGCTGTTTTTT
>.|.|TRBJ2-5|TRBV7-8
CASSLYGLATQETQYF
TGTGCCAGCAGCTTATACGGGCTAGCGACACAAGAGACCCAGTACTTC
>.|.|TRBJ1-4|TRBV6-6
CASSPRGGVTNEKLFF
TGTGCCAGCAGCCCCCGGGGGGGGGTAACTAATGAAAAACTGTTTTTT
>once|.|TRBJ2-7|TRBV6-1
CASSDPGPYEQYF
TGTGCCAGCAGTGACCCAGGTCCCTACGAGCAGTACTTC